The source of this T cell receptor (beta chain) is a study of identical twins. Broader study findings: Without tracking the same donors, conclusions rested on cross-sectional statistical analysis.

V gave up 7 bases and J gave up 2 bases; unmatched junction bases: 10. The CDR3 extends over 16 amino acids. This clonotype was observed at least ten times. What it recognizes is unknown. MiXCR, run by TCRdb on the 5' RACE reads, gives a single entry per CDR3 protein. The table lists around 370,000 distinct CDR3 sequences, roughly 9% of them singletons. This sequence was found in a woman aged 50 to 60 in good health. What was sequenced was naive T cells sorted from blood. The chain links TRBV12-3 or TRBV12-4 to TRBJ2-2; 7 bases match TRBD2. The DNA for the CDR3 is TGTGCCAGCACCACATGGCGGGAGTATAACACCGGGGAGCTGTTTTTT. It encodes CASTTWREYNTGELFF.